This is a list of T cell receptor beta chains from one sample in a study of cytomegalovirus exposure and HLA in healthy donors. Sequencing was performed with immunoSEQ multiplex PCR; in TCRdb, only in-frame clones are kept and a portion is missing. Of 150,000 to 180,000 clones listed, approximately 79% are singletons. Sequenced material: PBMCs. All receptors come from a woman aged 50 to 60 in good health and CMV-seropositive. Each CDR3 is given with its conserved first and last residue. The D gene is left open where the match is weak. Some rows have no size entry. The others give once, few or many, or a class for an expanded clone.

j_call: TRBJ1-1
clone_size: NA
d_call: NA
v_call: TRBV11-1
cdr3_aa: CASSRHRPRVSMNTEAFF
cdr3_nt: TGTGCCAGCAGCCGACACAGGCCCCGAGTCAGTATGAACACTGAAGCTTTCTTT

j_call: TRBJ1-1
clone_size: NA
d_call: NA
v_call: TRBV9
cdr3_aa: CASSVAFGPGTEAFF
cdr3_nt: TGTGCCAGCAGCGTTGCATTTGGGCCGGGGACTGAAGCTTTCTTT

j_call: TRBJ1-1
clone_size: few
d_call: NA
v_call: TRBV5-1
cdr3_aa: CASNRSPGGTEAFF
cdr3_nt: TGCGCCAGCAATCGGTCTCCTGGCGGCACTGAAGCTTTCTTT

j_call: TRBJ1-5
clone_size: NA
d_call: NA
v_call: TRBV7-2
cdr3_aa: CASSFSGSQPQHF
cdr3_nt: TGTGCCAGCAGCTTTAGCGGGAGTCAGCCCCAGCATTTT

j_call: TRBJ1-6
clone_size: NA
d_call: TRBD1
v_call: TRBV25-1
cdr3_aa: CASSEFGTGFTPLHF
cdr3_nt: TGTGCCAGCAGTGAATTCGGGACAGGGTTTACGCCCCTCCACTTT

j_call: TRBJ2-1
clone_size: NA
d_call: NA
v_call: TRBV14
cdr3_aa: CASSQGLFGAAQFF
cdr3_nt: TGTGCCAGCAGCCAAGGCCTTTTTGGGGCTGCGCAGTTCTTC

j_call: TRBJ1-1
clone_size: NA
d_call: NA
v_call: TRBV14
cdr3_aa: CASSQTRTAYTEAFF
cdr3_nt: TGTGCCAGCAGCCAAACCCGGACAGCCTACACTGAAGCTTTCTTT

j_call: TRBJ1-2
clone_size: NA
d_call: NA
v_call: TRBV27
cdr3_aa: CASSRGRGGGYTF
cdr3_nt: TGTGCCAGCTCCCGGGGGAGGGGCGGTGGCTACACCTTC

j_call: TRBJ2-3
clone_size: once
d_call: TRBD2
v_call: TRBV10-2
cdr3_aa: CASSSLAGGLTDTQYF
cdr3_nt: TGCGCCAGCAGTTCTCTAGCGGGGGGGCTTACAGATACGCAGTATTTT

j_call: TRBJ1-6
clone_size: few
d_call: TRBD1
v_call: TRBV6-6
cdr3_aa: CASREQGTYNSPLHF
cdr3_nt: TGTGCCAGCAGGGAACAGGGGACCTATAATTCACCCCTCCACTTT

j_call: TRBJ2-1
clone_size: NA
d_call: NA
v_call: TRBV10-1
cdr3_aa: CASSPSKLTSSYNEQFF
cdr3_nt: TGCGCCAGCAGTCCTTCTAAGCTGACTAGCTCCTACAATGAGCAGTTCTTC

j_call: TRBJ2-7
clone_size: once
d_call: TRBD2
v_call: TRBV14
cdr3_aa: CASSPAGAYEQYF
cdr3_nt: TGTGCCAGCAGCCCGGCGGGGGCCTACGAGCAGTACTTC

j_call: TRBJ1-3
clone_size: NA
d_call: TRBD1
v_call: TRBV27
cdr3_aa: CASSPTTGVGNTIYF
cdr3_nt: TGTGCCAGCAGTCCGACGACAGGGGTCGGAAACACCATATATTTT

j_call: TRBJ2-3
clone_size: NA
d_call: TRBD2
v_call: TRBV29-1
cdr3_aa: CSGRGAGTDTQYF
cdr3_nt: TGCAGCGGGCGGGGGGCCGGCACAGATACGCAGTATTTT

j_call: TRBJ2-1
clone_size: NA
d_call: NA
v_call: TRBV7-6
cdr3_aa: CASSRDTTSSEFF
cdr3_nt: TGTGCCAGCAGTCGGGACACCACGAGCTCCGAGTTCTTC

j_call: TRBJ1-5
clone_size: NA
d_call: NA
v_call: TRBV9
cdr3_aa: CASSDGGTNQPQHF
cdr3_nt: TGTGCCAGCAGCGACGGGGGGACCAATCAGCCCCAGCATTTT

j_call: TRBJ2-2
clone_size: NA
d_call: TRBD1
v_call: TRBV27
cdr3_aa: CASSLSTGTVTANTGELFF
cdr3_nt: TGTGCCAGCAGTTTGTCAACCGGGACAGTGACCGCGAACACCGGGGAGCTGTTTTTT

j_call: TRBJ2-2
clone_size: NA
d_call: TRBD2
v_call: TRBV7-3
cdr3_aa: CASSLTGGDRTGELFF
cdr3_nt: TGTGCCAGCAGCTTAACTGGGGGGGACCGCACCGGGGAGCTGTTTTTT

j_call: TRBJ1-2
clone_size: NA
d_call: NA
v_call: TRBV4-3
cdr3_aa: CASSQDGRGSYGYTF
cdr3_nt: TGCGCCAGCAGCCAAGATGGGAGGGGTTCTTATGGCTACACCTTC

j_call: TRBJ2-1
clone_size: NA
d_call: TRBD2
v_call: TRBV6-5
cdr3_aa: CASSYAGGNSYNEQFF
cdr3_nt: TGTGCCAGCAGTTACGCGGGGGGCAACTCCTACAATGAGCAGTTCTTC

j_call: TRBJ1-4
clone_size: few
d_call: NA
v_call: TRBV6-1
cdr3_aa: CASSEIAAGIYATNEKLFF
cdr3_nt: TGTGCCAGCAGTGAAATTGCCGCGGGGATTTATGCAACTAATGAAAAACTGTTTTTT

j_call: TRBJ2-1
clone_size: NA
d_call: NA
v_call: TRBV6-1
cdr3_aa: CASSEVRVIGLNEQFF
cdr3_nt: TGTGCCAGCAGTGAGGTCAGGGTAATAGGGCTCAATGAGCAGTTCTTC

j_call: TRBJ2-5
clone_size: NA
d_call: TRBD1
v_call: TRBV18
cdr3_aa: CASSLKQGGQETQYF
cdr3_nt: TGTGCCAGCTCACTCAAACAGGGGGGTCAAGAGACCCAGTACTTC

j_call: TRBJ1-5
clone_size: once
d_call: NA
v_call: TRBV6-5
cdr3_aa: CASSYSGVSGQPQHF
cdr3_nt: TGTGCCAGCAGTTACTCGGGAGTAAGCGGTCAGCCCCAGCATTTT

j_call: TRBJ2-1
clone_size: NA
d_call: TRBD2
v_call: TRBV27
cdr3_aa: CASSSGASGGTQFF
cdr3_nt: TGTGCCAGCAGTTCAGGGGCTAGCGGGGGGACGCAGTTCTTC

j_call: TRBJ1-1
clone_size: NA
d_call: NA
v_call: TRBV5-1
cdr3_aa: CASSRGGRNTEAFF
cdr3_nt: TGCGCCAGCAGCCGGGGTGGCAGAAACACTGAAGCTTTCTTT

j_call: TRBJ1-2
clone_size: NA
d_call: NA
v_call: TRBV27
cdr3_aa: CASMHTRGFLSYGYTF
cdr3_nt: TGTGCCAGCATGCATACCAGGGGATTCTTATCCTATGGCTACACCTTC

j_call: TRBJ1-2
clone_size: few
d_call: TRBD1
v_call: TRBV2
cdr3_aa: CASSEQGANYGYTF
cdr3_nt: TGTGCCAGCAGTGAACAGGGGGCGAACTATGGCTACACCTTC

j_call: TRBJ2-2
clone_size: NA
d_call: TRBD2
v_call: TRBV4-2
cdr3_aa: CASSQDLIRAGSTGELFF
cdr3_nt: TGTGCCAGCAGCCAAGATTTGATACGAGCGGGGTCCACCGGGGAGCTGTTTTTT

j_call: TRBJ1-1
clone_size: once
d_call: NA
v_call: TRBV4-1
cdr3_aa: CASSQDQWGRGLDTEAFF
cdr3_nt: TGCGCCAGCAGCCAAGATCAGTGGGGCAGGGGTCTTGACACTGAAGCTTTCTTT

j_call: TRBJ2-7
clone_size: NA
d_call: TRBD2
v_call: TRBV2
cdr3_aa: CASSRTSGKTYEQYF
cdr3_nt: TGTGCCAGCTCCCGTACTAGCGGGAAAACCTACGAGCAGTACTTC

j_call: TRBJ1-4
clone_size: NA
d_call: NA
v_call: TRBV5-4
cdr3_aa: CASSLKVGQGGEKLFF
cdr3_nt: TGTGCCAGCAGCTTAAAGGTGGGACAAGGAGGAGAAAAACTGTTTTTT

j_call: TRBJ2-7
clone_size: NA
d_call: NA
v_call: TRBV11-2
cdr3_aa: CASSFQGYYEQYF
cdr3_nt: TGTGCCAGCAGCTTCCAGGGGTACTACGAGCAGTACTTC

j_call: TRBJ2-7
clone_size: NA
d_call: NA
v_call: TRBV2
cdr3_aa: CASSQEAGAYYEQYF
cdr3_nt: TGTGCCAGCAGCCAGGAGGCCGGAGCTTACTACGAGCAGTACTTC

j_call: TRBJ2-1
clone_size: NA
d_call: NA
v_call: TRBV5-1
cdr3_aa: CASSLRTASHSYNEQFF
cdr3_nt: TGCGCCAGCAGCTTGAGGACAGCTTCCCACTCCTACAATGAGCAGTTCTTC

j_call: TRBJ1-5
clone_size: NA
d_call: NA
v_call: TRBV5-6
cdr3_aa: CASTRAGGWNQPQHF
cdr3_nt: TGTGCCAGCACCCGTGCCGGGGGGTGGAATCAGCCCCAGCATTTT

j_call: TRBJ2-2
clone_size: NA
d_call: NA
v_call: TRBV5-1
cdr3_aa: CASSPQGNTGELFF
cdr3_nt: TGCGCCAGCAGCCCCCAGGGGAACACCGGGGAGCTGTTTTTT

j_call: TRBJ1-4
clone_size: NA
d_call: NA
v_call: TRBV6-1
cdr3_aa: CASSEEGNLETDF
cdr3_nt: TGTGCCAGCAGTGAAGAGGGGAATCTGGAGACTGATTTT

j_call: TRBJ1-1
clone_size: NA
d_call: TRBD1
v_call: TRBV19
cdr3_aa: CASSMIRTGANAEAFF
cdr3_nt: TGTGCCAGTAGTATGATCAGGACAGGGGCGAACGCTGAAGCTTTCTTT

j_call: TRBJ2-4
clone_size: NA
d_call: NA
v_call: TRBV7-9
cdr3_aa: CASSFFRDWQYF
cdr3_nt: TGTGCCAGCAGCTTTTTTCGGGACTGGCAGTACTTC

j_call: TRBJ2-1
clone_size: NA
d_call: TRBD1
v_call: TRBV13
cdr3_aa: CASSSGGYYNEQFF
cdr3_nt: TGTGCCAGCAGCTCAGGGGGCTACTACAATGAGCAGTTCTTC

j_call: TRBJ2-2
clone_size: NA
d_call: TRBD1
v_call: TRBV7-9
cdr3_aa: CASSFGTGTGAGELFF
cdr3_nt: TGTGCCAGCAGCTTCGGGACCGGGACAGGGGCCGGGGAGCTGTTTTTT

j_call: TRBJ2-3
clone_size: NA
d_call: NA
v_call: TRBV30
cdr3_aa: CACEWQGRVDTQYF
cdr3_nt: TGTGCCTGCGAGTGGCAGGGGAGGGTAGATACGCAGTATTTT

j_call: TRBJ2-3
clone_size: NA
d_call: NA
v_call: TRBV5-1
cdr3_aa: CASSRNGGSTDTQYF
cdr3_nt: TGCGCCAGCAGCAGAAACGGGGGAAGCACAGATACGCAGTATTTT